This T cell receptor (beta chain) was captured in a study of blood T cell repertoires in COVID-19. Study context: Material from acute and convalescent COVID-19 was sourced from the United States, Italy and Spain.

Participants' own reports of clinical history determined their cohort assignment. As processed by the authors: The authors estimated nucleated cell counts from reference gene primer amplification. TCRdb keeps only in-frame clones here, not all; method: immunoSEQ multiplex PCR. V, J and clone size derive from that table, while D and trimming were established from the DNA sequence. The sample has hundreds of thousands of clones, roughly four fifths seen once. The specimen sequenced was PBMCs or T cells enriched from blood (not recorded which). The clonotype was recovered from a woman in her 50s who had been exposed to COVID-19.

The CDR3 DNA reads as TGTGCCAGCAGTTTAACAGGTTCCGGAAACACCATATATTTT. Translated, it gives CASSLTGSGNTIYF. V is TRBV2 and J is TRBJ1-3, with D perhaps TRBD1 (5 bases). The CDR3 covers 14 residues. V was trimmed by 5 bases and J by 4 bases, leaving 12 bases between them. Germline V gene sequence: CDR1 SNHLY, CDR2 FYNNEI.